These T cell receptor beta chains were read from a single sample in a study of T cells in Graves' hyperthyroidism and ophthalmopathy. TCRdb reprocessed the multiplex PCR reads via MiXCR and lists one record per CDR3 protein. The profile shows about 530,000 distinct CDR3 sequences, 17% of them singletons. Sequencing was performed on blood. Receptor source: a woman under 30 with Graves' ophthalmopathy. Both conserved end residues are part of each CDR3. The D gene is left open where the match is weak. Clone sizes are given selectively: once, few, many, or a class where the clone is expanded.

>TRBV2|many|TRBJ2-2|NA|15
TGTGCCAGCAGCAAGACGGGACCGAACACCGGGGAGCTGTTTTTT
CASSKTGPNTGELFF
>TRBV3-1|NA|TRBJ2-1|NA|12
TGTGCCAGCGGGCAGGGCAACAATGAGCAGTTCTTC
CASGQGNNEQFF
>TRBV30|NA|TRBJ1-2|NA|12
TGTGCCGGCTGGGGGCCCTCGTATGGCTACACCTTC
CAGWGPSYGYTF
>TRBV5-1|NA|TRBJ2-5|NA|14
TGCGCCAGCAGCGCATCGGTAGTTCAAGAGACCCAGTACTTC
CASSASVVQETQYF
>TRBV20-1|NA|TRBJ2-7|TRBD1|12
TGCAGTGCAGGGGGCTTTACCTACGAGCAGTACTTC
CSAGGFTYEQYF
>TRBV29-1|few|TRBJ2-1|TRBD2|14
TGCAGCGTTGAATTTGCGGGGGGTATGAATGAGCAGTTCTTC
CSVEFAGGMNEQFF
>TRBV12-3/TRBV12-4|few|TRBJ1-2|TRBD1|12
TGTGCCAGCACCGACAGGGGGCGCGGCTACACCTTC
CASTDRGRGYTF
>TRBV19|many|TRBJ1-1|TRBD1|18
TGTGCCAGTAGTATAGATCCCACCTGGACAGGGGGGAACACTGAAGCTTTCTTT
CASSIDPTWTGGNTEAFF
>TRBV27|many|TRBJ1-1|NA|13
TGTGCCAGCAGTTTATTAAGGGTAACTGAAGCTTTCTTT
CASSLLRVTEAFF
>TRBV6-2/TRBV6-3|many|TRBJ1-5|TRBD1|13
TGTGCCAGCAGCAGACAGGGAAATCAGCCCCAGCATTTT
CASSRQGNQPQHF
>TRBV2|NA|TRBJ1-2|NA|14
TGTGCCAGCAGTAGGACGTCTGATGAATATGGCTACACCTTC
CASSRTSDEYGYTF
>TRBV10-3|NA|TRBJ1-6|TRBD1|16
TGTGCCATCAGTGATCAAGGGGGCATTAGCAATTCACCCCTCCACTTT
CAISDQGGISNSPLHF
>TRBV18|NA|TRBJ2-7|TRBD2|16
TGTGCCAGCTTACAGGACTCGAGCGGGGTCAGGAACGAGCAGTACTTC
CASLQDSSGVRNEQYF
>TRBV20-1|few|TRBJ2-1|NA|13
TGCAGTGCTAGCGTGCTAGGGCTCAATGAGCAGTTCTTC
CSASVLGLNEQFF
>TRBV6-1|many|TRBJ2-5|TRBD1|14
TGTGCCAGCAGTAAATGGACAGGCCAAGAGACCCAGTACTTC
CASSKWTGQETQYF
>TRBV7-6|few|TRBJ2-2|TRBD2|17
TGTGCCAGCAGCCCCCCGCCTAGCGGGAGACACACCGGGGAGCTGTTTTTT
CASSPPPSGRHTGELFF
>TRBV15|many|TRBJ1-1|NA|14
TGTGCCACCAGCGGGGAAGGAATGAACACTGAAGCTTTCTTT
CATSGEGMNTEAFF
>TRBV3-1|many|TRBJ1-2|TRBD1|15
TGTGCCAGCAGCCCTGATGGCCAGGGGGTATCTGGCTACACCTTC
CASSPDGQGVSGYTF
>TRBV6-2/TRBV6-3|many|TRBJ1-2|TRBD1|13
TGTGCCAGCAGTGGACAGGGCAGCTATGGCTACACCTTC
CASSGQGSYGYTF
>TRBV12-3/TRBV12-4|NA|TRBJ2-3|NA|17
TGTGCCAGCAGTTTATCGAAAGGGGGAGTAGCGGCAGATACGCAGTATTTT
CASSLSKGGVAADTQYF
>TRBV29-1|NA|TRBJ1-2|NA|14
TGCAGCGTTGACCCGGGCCTCTATAACTATGGCTACACCTTC
CSVDPGLYNYGYTF
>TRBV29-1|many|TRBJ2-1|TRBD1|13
TGCAGCGTCGATACCGGACAGGGCCATGAGCAGTTCTTC
CSVDTGQGHEQFF
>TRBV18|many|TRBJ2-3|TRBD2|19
TGTGCCAGCTCACCACGTGAACTAGCGGGGGCGACTAGCACAGATACGCAGTATTTT
CASSPRELAGATSTDTQYF
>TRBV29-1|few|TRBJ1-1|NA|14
TGCAGCGTTTGGACAGCTATTGTGAACACTGAAGCTTTCTTT
CSVWTAIVNTEAFF
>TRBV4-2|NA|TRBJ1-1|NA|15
TGTGCCAGCAGCCAACCTACGGCCTTGTCCTGGTGGCCTTTCTTT
CASSQPTALSWWPFF